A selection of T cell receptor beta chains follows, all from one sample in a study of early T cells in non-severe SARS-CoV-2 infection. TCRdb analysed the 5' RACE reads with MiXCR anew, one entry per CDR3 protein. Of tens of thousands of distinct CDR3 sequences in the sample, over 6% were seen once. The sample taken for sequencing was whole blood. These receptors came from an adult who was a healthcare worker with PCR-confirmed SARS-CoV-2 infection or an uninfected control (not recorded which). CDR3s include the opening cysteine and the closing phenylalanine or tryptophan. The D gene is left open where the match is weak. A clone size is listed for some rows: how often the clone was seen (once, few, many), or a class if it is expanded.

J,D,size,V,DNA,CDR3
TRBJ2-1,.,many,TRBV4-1,TGCGCCAGCAGCCAAGATAGAGGTGGGTACAATGAGCAGTTCTTC,CASSQDRGGYNEQFF
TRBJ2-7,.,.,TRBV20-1,TGCAGTGCCGTTTCTTTAACGGGCAGGACTAACTACGAGCAGTACTTC,CSAVSLTGRTNYEQYF
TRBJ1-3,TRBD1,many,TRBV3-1,TGTGCCAGCAGCCATGGACAGGGAACGAACACCATATATTTT,CASSHGQGTNTIYF
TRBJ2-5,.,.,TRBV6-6,TGTGCCAGCAGTTTTTTCCGGCAAGAGACCCAGTACTTC,CASSFFRQETQYF
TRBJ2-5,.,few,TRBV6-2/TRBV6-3,TGTGCCAGCAGGAAGGGGGGTGAGACCCAGTACTTC,CASRKGGETQYF
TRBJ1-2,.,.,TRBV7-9,TGTGCCAGCAGCTTCATGGGGAAGGATGGCTACACCTTC,CASSFMGKDGYTF
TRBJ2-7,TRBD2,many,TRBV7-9,TGTGCCAGCAGCCCCCCCGGGGGGGCACCCTACGAGCAGTACTTC,CASSPPGGAPYEQYF
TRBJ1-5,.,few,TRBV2,TGTGCCAGCAGTGGGGCGGTTAGCAATCAGCCCCAGCATTTT,CASSGAVSNQPQHF
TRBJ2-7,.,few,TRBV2,TGTGCCAGCAGTGAAGCGGTAGGGGGCGAGCAGTACTTC,CASSEAVGGEQYF
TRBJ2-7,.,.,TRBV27,TGTGCCAGCAGTTTGGGCAGGGCGTACGAGCAGTACTTC,CASSLGRAYEQYF
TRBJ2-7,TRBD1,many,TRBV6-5,TGTGCCAGCAGCTCCGGACAGGGACGGCCCGAGCAGTACTTC,CASSSGQGRPEQYF
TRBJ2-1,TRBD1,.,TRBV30,TGTGCCTGGAGTAAGGGGGCCACCTACAATGAGCAGTTCTTC,CAWSKGATYNEQFF
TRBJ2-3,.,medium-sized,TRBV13,TGTGCCAGCAGCTTATTGGGCGATACGCAGTATTTT,CASSLLGDTQYF
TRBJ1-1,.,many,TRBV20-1,TGCAGTGCTATGCGGGGTGTGAACACTGAAGCTTTCTTT,CSAMRGVNTEAFF
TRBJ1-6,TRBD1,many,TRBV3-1,TGTGCCAGCAGCCGGGGACAGCTTAATTCACCCCTCCACTTT,CASSRGQLNSPLHF
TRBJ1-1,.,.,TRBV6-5,TGTGCCAGCAGTTACCGGACGGCGAACACTGAAGCTTTCTTT,CASSYRTANTEAFF
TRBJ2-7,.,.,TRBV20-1,TGCAGTGCTAGCCCCCCACTAGCCCGGGAGCAGTACTTC,CSASPPLAREQYF
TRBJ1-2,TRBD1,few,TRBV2,TGTGCCAGCAGTCTACAGGGGGCCTATGGCTACACCTTC,CASSLQGAYGYTF
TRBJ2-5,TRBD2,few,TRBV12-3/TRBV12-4,TGTGCCAGCAGTTCCGGGGGGGCCTTGGAGACCCAGTACTTC,CASSSGGALETQYF
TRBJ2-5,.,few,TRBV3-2,TGTGCCAGCAGCCAAGACCTGGAGGTGACCCAGTACTTC,CASSQDLEVTQYF
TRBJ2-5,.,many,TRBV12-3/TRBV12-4,TGTGCCAGCAGTTTGACTAGTCAGGGGTTAGAGACCCAGTACTTC,CASSLTSQGLETQYF
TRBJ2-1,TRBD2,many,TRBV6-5,TGTGCCAGCAGTTACTCGAAGACGCGGGGGGGGCCGCAGAATGAGCAGTTCTTC,CASSYSKTRGGPQNEQFF
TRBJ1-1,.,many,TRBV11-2,TGTGCCAGCAGCTCGCCCGGGCAGTCACCTTTCTTT,CASSSPGQSPFF
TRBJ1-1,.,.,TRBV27,TGTGCCAGCGGAAGTGAGAACACTGAAGCTTTCTTT,CASGSENTEAFF
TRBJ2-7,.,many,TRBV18,TGTGCCAGCTCACTAAAGTCCCTTTCCTACGAGCAGTACTTC,CASSLKSLSYEQYF
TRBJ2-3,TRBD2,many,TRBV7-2,TGTGCCAGCACCCAGGGACTACCCACAGATACGCAGTATTTT,CASTQGLPTDTQYF
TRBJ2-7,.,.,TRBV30,TGTGCCTGGAGTCCGGGACGGAGATGGAACGAGCAGTACTTC,CAWSPGRRWNEQYF
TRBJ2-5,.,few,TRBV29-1,TGCAGCGTTGAAGTGGTGGGGCCCCCCCCTCAAGAGACCCAGTACTTC,CSVEVVGPPPQETQYF
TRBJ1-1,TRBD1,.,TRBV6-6,TGTGCCAGCAGTTGGGCACTGACAGGGATTGAAGCTTTCTTT,CASSWALTGIEAFF
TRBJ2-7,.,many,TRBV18,TGTGCCAGCTCACCAAGAACCGGGATCTCCGCGGACGAGCAGTACTTC,CASSPRTGISADEQYF